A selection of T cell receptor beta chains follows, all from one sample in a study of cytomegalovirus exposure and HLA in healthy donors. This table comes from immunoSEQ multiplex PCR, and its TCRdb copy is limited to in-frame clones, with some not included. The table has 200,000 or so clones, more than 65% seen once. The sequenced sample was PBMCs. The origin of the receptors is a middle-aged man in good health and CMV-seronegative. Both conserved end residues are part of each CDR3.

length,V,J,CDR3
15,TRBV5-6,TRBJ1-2,CASSLEMGRAYGYTF
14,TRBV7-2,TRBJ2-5,CASSQDRGWETQYF
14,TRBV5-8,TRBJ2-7,CASRDGQAAYEQYF
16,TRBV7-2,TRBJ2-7,CASSLGIGTGSYEQYF
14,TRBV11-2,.,CASSTPRQGSEQYF
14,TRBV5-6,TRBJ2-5,CASSLLQDQETQYF
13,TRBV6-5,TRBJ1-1,CAALTGGGGEAFF
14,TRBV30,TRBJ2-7,CAWTRDRGALEQYF
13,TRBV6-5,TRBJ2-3,CASKLALTDTQYF
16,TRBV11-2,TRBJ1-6,CASSLVPGAFNSPLHF
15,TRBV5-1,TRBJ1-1,CASSSDRVMNTEAFF
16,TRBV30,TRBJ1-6,CAGRSGGKGAYSPLHF
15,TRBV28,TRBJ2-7,CASTPPGGGVYEQYF
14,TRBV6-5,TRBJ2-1,CASRTFPGQGTQFF
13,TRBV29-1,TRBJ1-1,CSAVRKENTEAFF
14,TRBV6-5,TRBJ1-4,CASSSGEVAEKLFF
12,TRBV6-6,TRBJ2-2,CASTYNTGELFF
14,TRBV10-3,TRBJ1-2,CAISEHEESYGYTF
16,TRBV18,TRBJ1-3,CASSPMDTSSGNTIYF
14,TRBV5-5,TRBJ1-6,CASSPGRVNSPLHF
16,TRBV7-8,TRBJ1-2,CASSLVDSSYGYGYTF
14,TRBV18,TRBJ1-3,CASSPVAAGNTIYF
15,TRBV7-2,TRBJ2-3,CASSLRGTTSDTQYF
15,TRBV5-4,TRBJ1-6,CASSLESGGSSPLHF
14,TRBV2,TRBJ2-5,CASSVQGSQETQYF
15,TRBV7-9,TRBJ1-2,CSSSLTSGTQRGYTF
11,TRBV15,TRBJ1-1,CATSRGTEAFF
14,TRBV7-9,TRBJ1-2,CASSALGGGSGYTF
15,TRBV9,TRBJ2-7,CASSESTGFSYEQYF
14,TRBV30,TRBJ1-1,CAWTVKQGCPEAFF
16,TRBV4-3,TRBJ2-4,CASSQEEQLAKNIQYF
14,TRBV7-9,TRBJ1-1,CASSRTGANTEAFF
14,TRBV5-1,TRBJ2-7,CASSLEDSSYEQYF
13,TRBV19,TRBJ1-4,CASSIQGGEKLFF
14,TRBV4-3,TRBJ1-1,CASSHDYRNTEAFF
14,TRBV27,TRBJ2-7,CASSSGQLSYEQYF
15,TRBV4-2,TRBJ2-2,CASSLLGGGTGELFF
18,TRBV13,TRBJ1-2,CASSLGRIGTASNYGYTF
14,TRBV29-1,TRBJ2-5,CSVHTGTTRETQYF
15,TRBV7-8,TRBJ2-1,CASSSPGQGNNEQFF
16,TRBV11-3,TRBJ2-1,CASSLGFRGFWNEQFF
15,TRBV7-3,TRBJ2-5,CASSRGKDSKETQYF
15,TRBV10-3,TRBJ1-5,CAISKTGDSNQPQHF
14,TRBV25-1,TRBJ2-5,CASSEQTGVREQYF
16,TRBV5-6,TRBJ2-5,CASSLSTSGGRETQYF
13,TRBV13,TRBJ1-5,CASSLGRYQPQHF
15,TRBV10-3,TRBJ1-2,CAISENSGAVYGYTF
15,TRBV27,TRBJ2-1,CASRASGGGYNEQFF
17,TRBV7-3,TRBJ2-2,CASSLGPAGGATGELFF
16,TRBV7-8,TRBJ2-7,CASSSPPWDLPYEQYF
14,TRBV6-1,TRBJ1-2,CASIPQFFNYGYTF
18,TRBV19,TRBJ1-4,CASSTLKGFGRPNEKLFF
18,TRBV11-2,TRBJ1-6,CASSPTGTAVSYNSPLHF
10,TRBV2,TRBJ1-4,CASAGGKLFF
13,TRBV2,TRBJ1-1,CASRATGGTEAFF